What follows are 13 T cell receptor beta chains derived from one specimen sequenced in a study of T cells in Graves' hyperthyroidism and ophthalmopathy. RNA transcripts provided the source from which TCR beta CDR3 regions were amplified. When the TCR CDR3 underwent first-round RT-PCR, the HTBI primer set was used. A single record per CDR3 protein comes from TCRdb applying MiXCR to the multiplex PCR reads. The sample consists of about 640,000 distinct CDR3 sequences, about a fifth of them appearing once. Source material: blood. These receptors originate from a man between 25 and 39 years old with Graves' ophthalmopathy.

This clonotype was detected only a few times. The genes are TRBV7-3 and TRBJ2-2, with D unclear. Trimming removed 0 bases from V and 2 bases from J, with 10 bases in between. Germline CDR1 and CDR2: SGHTA and FQGTGA. This CDR3 is built from 16 residues. The CDR3 loop reads CASSLTEGPNTGELFF. In DNA, the CDR3 is TGTGCCAGCAGCTTAACGGAAGGGCCTAACACCGGGGAGCTGTTTTTT.

This clonotype was seen a handful of times. The rearrangement uses TRBV7-2 and TRBJ2-2; no firm D call. The CDR3 runs to 14 residues. The germline V and J ends were trimmed by 4 bases and 5 bases, with 11 bases remaining between them. CDR1 and CDR2 (germline): SGHTA, FQGNSA. The CDR3 loop reads CASSSALGTGELFF. As DNA, the CDR3 is TGTGCCAGCAGCTCCGCCCTGGGAACCGGGGAGCTGTTTTTT.

This clonotype was counted at least ten times. The chain carries TRBV3-1 and TRBJ2-7; D not resolved. V was clipped by 1 base and J by 3 bases, with 7 bases between them. The CDR3 contains 13 residues. The germline V gene has CDR1 LGHDT and CDR2 YNNKEL (reference sequence). The CDR3 sequence is CASSQGTGYEQYF. As DNA, the CDR3 is TGTGCCAGCAGCCAAGGCACGGGCTACGAGCAGTACTTC.

This clonotype was recorded at least ten times. J is TRBJ2-1 and V is TRBV3-1; TRBD2 matches at 7 bases. This CDR3 has 16 amino acids. V was clipped by 1 base and J by 0 bases; unmatched bases: 3. Germline CDR1 LGHDT, CDR2 YNNKEL (reference sequence). As DNA, the CDR3 is TGTGCCAGCAGCCAAGGACGCGGGAGCTCCTACAATGAGCAGTTCTTC. Translating it yields CASSQGRGSSYNEQFF.

The V gene is TRBV20-1, the J gene TRBJ2-5; the D gene is possibly TRBD1 (5 bases). Trimming cost V 3 bases and J 2 bases, with 13 bases left between them. The CDR3 covers 14 residues. Germline CDR1 is DFQATT and CDR2 is SNEGSKA (reference sequence). The CDR3 protein is CSASGRALQETQYF. CDR3 nucleotides: TGCAGTGCTAGCGGCAGGGCCCTTCAAGAGACCCAGTACTTC.

The V call is TRBV2, the J call TRBJ2-2, with D perhaps TRBD2 (5 bases). Germline CDR1 reads SNHLY; CDR2 reads FYNNEI. Deletions cut 7 bases from V and 0 bases from J, with 12 bases between. This CDR3 has 15 residues. Here the CDR3 reads CASKDRAANTGELFF. Written as DNA, the CDR3 is TGTGCCAGCAAAGACCGAGCGGCGAACACCGGGGAGCTGTTTTTT.

This clonotype was detected ten times or more. The rearrangement uses TRBV20-1 and TRBJ2-7; 8 bases are shared with TRBD2. V shed 5 bases and J 5 bases; nucleotides not matched to a gene: 8. Germline CDR1 and CDR2: DFQATT and SNEGSKA (reference sequence). The CDR3 spans 13 residues. The CDR3 here is CSARGLVVHEQYF. CDR3 in DNA: TGCAGTGCTCGGGGACTAGTAGTCCACGAGCAGTACTTC.

This clonotype was counted many times. This sequence joins TRBV7-2 and TRBJ2-7; 7 bases fit TRBD2. Germline V CDR1 and CDR2: SGHTA, FQGNSA. The CDR3 covers 14 residues. Trimming removed 1 base from V and 2 bases from J; junction bases left unmatched: 2. CDR3 amino acids: CASSLGTRAYEQYF. Written as DNA, the CDR3 is TGTGCCAGCAGCTTAGGGACTAGAGCCTACGAGCAGTACTTC.

In its sample, this clonotype was seen a few times. The chain carries TRBV7-2 and TRBJ1-3, with unresolved D. The germline gives CDR1 SGHTA, CDR2 FQGNSA. V lost 1 base and J lost 3, with 7 bases in between. The CDR3 totals 14 residues. CDR3 DNA: TGTGCCAGCAGCTTAGGAGAATTTGGAAACACCATATATTTT. It is translated as CASSLGEFGNTIYF.

This clonotype was observed at least ten times. This chain uses TRBV3-1 with TRBJ1-5, with a weak D call TRBD1 (5 bases). Germline V gene sequence: CDR1 LGHDT, CDR2 YNNKEL (reference sequence). Trimming removed 4 bases at V and 10 bases at J, with 14 bases between. The CDR3 spans 13 residues. Written as DNA, the CDR3 is TGTGCCAGCAGCCTGGGAGGGGCAAGCCCCCAGCATTTT. Translating it yields CASSLGGASPQHF.

This clonotype was observed a few times. The chain recombines TRBV28 with TRBJ2-7; TRBD2 agrees at 7 bases. V dropped 8 bases and J dropped 3; count of bases not matched to a gene: 10. CDR3 length equals 14 residues. The germline CDR1 and CDR2 sequences are MDHEN and SYDVKM. Written as DNA, the CDR3 is TGTGCCAGCGATCATAGCGGGCAAAGCTACGAGCAGTACTTC. Amino acid sequence: CASDHSGQSYEQYF.

This clonotype was counted at least ten times. This rearrangement joins TRBV20-1 to TRBJ2-7; 8 positions agree with TRBD2. CDR3 size: 15 residues. With V trimmed by 2 bases and J by 3 bases, 9 bases remained unmatched. Per the germline V gene, CDR1 is DFQATT and CDR2 is SNEGSKA (reference sequence). In DNA form, the CDR3 reads TGCAGTGCTAGATCGGAACTAGCGGCGGTCTACGAGCAGTACTTC. Encoded protein: CSARSELAAVYEQYF.

This clonotype showed up many times. The chain is built from TRBV2 and TRBJ1-1; D remains unclear. The CDR3 has 15 amino acids. Germline V gene lookup returns CDR1 SNHLY and CDR2 FYNNEI. V lost 4 bases and J 2 bases, leaving 14 bases between the germline ends. CDR3 in DNA: TGTGCCAGCAGTGTAGTGAGGAACAGTAACACTGAAGCTTTCTTT. Protein: CASSVVRNSNTEAFF.